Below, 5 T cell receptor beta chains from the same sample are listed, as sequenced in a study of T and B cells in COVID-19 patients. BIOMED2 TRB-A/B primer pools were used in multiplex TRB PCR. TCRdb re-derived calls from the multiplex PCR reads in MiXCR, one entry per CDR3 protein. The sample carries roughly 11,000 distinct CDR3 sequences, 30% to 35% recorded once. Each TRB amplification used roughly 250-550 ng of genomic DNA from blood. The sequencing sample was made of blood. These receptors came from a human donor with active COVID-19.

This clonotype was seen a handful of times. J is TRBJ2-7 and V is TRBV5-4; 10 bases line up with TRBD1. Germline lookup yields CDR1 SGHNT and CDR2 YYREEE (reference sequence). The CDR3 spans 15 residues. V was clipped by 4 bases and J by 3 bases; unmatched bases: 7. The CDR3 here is CASSQGQGSYYEQYF. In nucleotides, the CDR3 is TGTGCCAGCAGCCAGGGACAGGGGAGCTACTACGAGCAGTACTTC.

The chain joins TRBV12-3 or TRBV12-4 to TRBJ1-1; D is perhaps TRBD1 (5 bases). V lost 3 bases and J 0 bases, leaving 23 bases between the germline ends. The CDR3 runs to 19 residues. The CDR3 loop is CASSFIRLRGSTLNTEAFF. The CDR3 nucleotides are TGTGCCAGCAGTTTTATCCGTCTTCGGGGCAGTACTTTGAACACTGAAGCTTTCTTT.

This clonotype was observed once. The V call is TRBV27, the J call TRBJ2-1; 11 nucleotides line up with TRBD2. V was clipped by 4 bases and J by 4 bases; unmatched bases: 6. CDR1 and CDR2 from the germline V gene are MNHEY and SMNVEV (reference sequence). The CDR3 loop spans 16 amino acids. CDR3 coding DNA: TGTGCCAGCAGTTCTCATAGCGGGGGGGCATACAATGAGCAGTTCTTC. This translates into CASSSHSGGAYNEQFF.

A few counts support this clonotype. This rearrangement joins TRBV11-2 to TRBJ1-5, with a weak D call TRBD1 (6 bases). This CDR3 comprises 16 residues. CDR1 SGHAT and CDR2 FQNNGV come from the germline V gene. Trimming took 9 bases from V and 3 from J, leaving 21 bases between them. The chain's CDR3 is CASSFLYRAHNQPQHF. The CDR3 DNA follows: TGTGCCAGTAGTTTTCTATACAGGGCCCACAATCAGCCCCAGCATTTT. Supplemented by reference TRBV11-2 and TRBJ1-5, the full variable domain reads EAGVAQSPRYKIIEKRQSVAFWCNPISGHATLYWYQQILGQGPKLLIQFQNNGVVDDSQLPKDRFSAERLKGVDSTLKIQPAKLEDSAVYLCASSFLYRAHNQPQHFGDGTRLSIL.

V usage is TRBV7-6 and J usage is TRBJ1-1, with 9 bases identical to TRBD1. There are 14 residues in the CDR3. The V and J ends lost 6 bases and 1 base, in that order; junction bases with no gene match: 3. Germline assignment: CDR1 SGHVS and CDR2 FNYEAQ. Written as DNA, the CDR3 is TGTGCCAGCAGTAGGGGACAGGGGAACACTGAAGCTTTCTTT. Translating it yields CASSRGQGNTEAFF.